These T cell receptor beta chains were read from a single sample in a study of identifying expanded T cells in peripheral blood. Using immunoSEQ multiplex PCR, the repertoire was profiled, and TCRdb retains in-frame clones only, with some absent. The sample has under 120,000 clones, around 88% seen once. Sequenced sample: blood. Receptors were obtained from a person aged 18 to 75 in good health. CDR3s include the opening cysteine and the closing phenylalanine or tryptophan. D genes are given only for firm matches. Clone size appears in some rows only: once, few, many, or a class for an expanded clone.

V,J,D,size,CDR3,DNA
TRBV5-1,TRBJ1-1,NA,NA,CASSLGGVMNTEAFF,TGCGCCAGCAGCTTGGGGGGTGTGATGAACACTGAAGCTTTCTTT
TRBV7-2,TRBJ1-2,NA,NA,CASSLTMGGVYGYTF,TGTGCCAGCAGCTTAACAATGGGGGGAGTCTATGGCTACACCTTC
TRBV19,TRBJ2-5,NA,NA,CASSIWVSEETQYF,TGTGCCAGTAGTATATGGGTTTCCGAAGAGACCCAGTACTTC
TRBV9,TRBJ2-5,TRBD2,NA,CASSSRPLGEGETQYF,TGTGCCAGCAGCTCACGTCCACTCGGGGAGGGAGAGACCCAGTACTTC
TRBV6-6,TRBJ1-1,TRBD1,NA,CASRVQGDTEAFF,TGTGCCAGCAGAGTCCAGGGGGACACTGAAGCTTTCTTT
TRBV9,TRBJ2-7,NA,NA,CASIKTARQPYEQYF,TGTGCCAGCATCAAAACGGCCAGACAGCCCTACGAGCAGTACTTC
TRBV4-3,TRBJ1-5,TRBD1,NA,CASSQDLGGQGARQPQHF,TGCGCCAGCAGCCAAGATCTCGGGGGACAGGGGGCAAGGCAGCCCCAGCATTTT
TRBV5-1,TRBJ2-3,TRBD1,NA,CATNQGVFTDTQYF,TGCGCCACGAACCAGGGGGTTTTCACAGATACGCAGTATTTT
TRBV7-2,TRBJ2-1,TRBD1,NA,CASSLNDRAVVF,TGTGCCAGCAGCCTTAACGACAGGGCCGTAGTCTTC
TRBV5-6,TRBJ1-6,NA,NA,CASSPQISSYNSPLHF,TGTGCCAGCAGCCCCCAGATTAGCTCCTATAATTCACCCCTCCACTTT
TRBV19,TRBJ1-5,TRBD1,once,CASSMGQGGHQPQHF,TGTGCCAGTAGTATGGGACAGGGGGGACATCAGCCCCAGCATTTT
TRBV2,TRBJ1-5,NA,few,CASSDEYQPQHF,TGTGCCAGCAGTGACGAGTATCAGCCCCAGCATTTT
TRBV4-2,TRBJ1-3,NA,NA,CASSPNLGRSSGNTIYF,TGTGCCAGCAGCCCCAATCTGGGCAGGAGCTCTGGAAACACCATATATTTT
TRBV18,TRBJ1-4,NA,once,CASSPERDEKLFF,TGTGCCAGCTCACCGGAGAGAGATGAAAAACTGTTTTTT
TRBV29-1,TRBJ1-1,TRBD1,NA,CSVDRGTGDRNNTEAFF,TGCAGCGTTGATCGAGGTACGGGGGACAGAAATAACACTGAAGCTTTCTTT
TRBV10-2,TRBJ1-5,NA,NA,CASSEIQVNQPQHF,TGCGCCAGCAGTGAAATCCAGGTGAATCAGCCCCAGCATTTT
TRBV9,TRBJ2-3,NA,once,CASSIGAGTDTQYF,TGTGCCAGCAGCATCGGGGCTGGCACAGATACGCAGTATTTT
TRBV15,TRBJ2-1,NA,NA,CATSRGGAHNEQFF,TGTGCCACCAGCAGAGGCGGGGCCCACAATGAGCAGTTCTTC
TRBV4-3,TRBJ2-3,NA,NA,CASSGQSTDTQYF,TGCGCCAGCAGCGGACAGAGCACAGATACGCAGTATTTT
TRBV5-4,TRBJ2-1,TRBD2,once,CASSLVVAGGYNEQFF,TGTGCCAGCAGCTTAGTCGTAGCGGGGGGGTACAATGAGCAGTTCTTC
TRBV6-5,TRBJ1-1,NA,NA,CASSLGLRTEAFF,TGTGCCAGCAGCCTGGGTTTGAGAACTGAAGCTTTCTTT
TRBV6-5,TRBJ1-2,TRBD1,NA,CASNRQGHGYTF,TGTGCCAGCAACAGACAGGGCCATGGCTACACCTTC
TRBV5-6,TRBJ1-1,NA,NA,CASSLGWGLNTEAFF,TGTGCCAGCAGCTTGGGTTGGGGACTGAACACTGAAGCTTTCTTT
TRBV7-9,TRBJ1-2,TRBD1,once,CASSSTRGVGYTF,TGTGCCAGCAGCTCCACCAGGGGGGTAGGCTACACCTTC
TRBV6-5,TRBJ1-5,NA,NA,CASRPGGDSNQPQHF,TGTGCCAGCAGGCCCGGGGGAGATAGCAATCAGCCCCAGCATTTT
TRBV19,TRBJ1-6,TRBD1,NA,CASLGTGDSAPLHF,TGTGCCAGTTTGGGGACAGGGGACTCGGCACCCCTCCACTTT
TRBV7-2,TRBJ1-1,NA,NA,CASSGQTNTEAFF,TGTGCCAGCAGCGGACAGACGAACACTGAAGCTTTCTTT
TRBV11-2,TRBJ1-2,NA,NA,CASSPTFSWSNYGYTF,TGTGCCAGCAGCCCTACTTTTTCTTGGTCCAACTATGGCTACACCTTC